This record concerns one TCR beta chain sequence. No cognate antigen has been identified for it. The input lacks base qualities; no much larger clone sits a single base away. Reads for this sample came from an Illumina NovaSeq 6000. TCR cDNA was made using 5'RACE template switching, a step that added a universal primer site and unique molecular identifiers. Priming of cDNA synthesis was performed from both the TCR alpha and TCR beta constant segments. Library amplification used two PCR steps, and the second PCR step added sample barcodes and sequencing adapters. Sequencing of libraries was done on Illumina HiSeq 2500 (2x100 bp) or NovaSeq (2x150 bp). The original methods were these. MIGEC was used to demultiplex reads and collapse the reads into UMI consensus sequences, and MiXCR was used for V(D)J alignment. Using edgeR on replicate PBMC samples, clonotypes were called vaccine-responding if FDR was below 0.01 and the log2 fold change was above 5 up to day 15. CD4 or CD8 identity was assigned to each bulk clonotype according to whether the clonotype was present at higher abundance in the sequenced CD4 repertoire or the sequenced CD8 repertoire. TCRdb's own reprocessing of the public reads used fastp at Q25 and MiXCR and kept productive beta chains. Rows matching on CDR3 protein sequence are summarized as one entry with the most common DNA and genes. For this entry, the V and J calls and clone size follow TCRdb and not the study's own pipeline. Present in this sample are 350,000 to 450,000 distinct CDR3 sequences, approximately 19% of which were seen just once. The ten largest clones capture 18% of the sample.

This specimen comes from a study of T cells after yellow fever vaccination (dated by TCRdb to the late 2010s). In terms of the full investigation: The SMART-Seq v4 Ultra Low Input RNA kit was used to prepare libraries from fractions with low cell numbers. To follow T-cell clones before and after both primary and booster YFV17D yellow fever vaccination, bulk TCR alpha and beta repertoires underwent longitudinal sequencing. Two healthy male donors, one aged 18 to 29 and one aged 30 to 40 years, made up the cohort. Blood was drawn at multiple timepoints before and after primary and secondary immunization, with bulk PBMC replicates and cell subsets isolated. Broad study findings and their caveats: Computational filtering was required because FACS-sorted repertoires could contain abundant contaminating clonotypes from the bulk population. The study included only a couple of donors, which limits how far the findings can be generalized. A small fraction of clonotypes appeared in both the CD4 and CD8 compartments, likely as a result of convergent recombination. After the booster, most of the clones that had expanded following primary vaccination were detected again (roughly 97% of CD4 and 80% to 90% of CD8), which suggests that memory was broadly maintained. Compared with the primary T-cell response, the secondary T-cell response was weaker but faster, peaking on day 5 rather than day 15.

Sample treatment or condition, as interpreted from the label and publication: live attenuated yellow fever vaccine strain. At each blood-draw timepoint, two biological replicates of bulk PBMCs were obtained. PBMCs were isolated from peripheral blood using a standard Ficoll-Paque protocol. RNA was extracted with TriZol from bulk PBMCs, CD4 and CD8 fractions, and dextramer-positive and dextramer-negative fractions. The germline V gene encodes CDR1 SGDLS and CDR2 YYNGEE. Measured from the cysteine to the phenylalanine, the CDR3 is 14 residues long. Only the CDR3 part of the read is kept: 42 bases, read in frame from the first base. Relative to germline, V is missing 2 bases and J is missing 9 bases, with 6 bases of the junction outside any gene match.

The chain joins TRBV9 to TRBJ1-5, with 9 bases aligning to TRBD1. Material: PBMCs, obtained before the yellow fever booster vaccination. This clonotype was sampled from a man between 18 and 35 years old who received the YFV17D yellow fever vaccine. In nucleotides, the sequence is TGTGCCAGCAGCGTTGGGACAGGGAATTCGCCCCAGCATTTT. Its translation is CASSVGTGNSPQHF. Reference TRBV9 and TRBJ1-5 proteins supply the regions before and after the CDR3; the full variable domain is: DSGVTQTPKHLITATGQRVTLRCSPRSGDLSVYWYQQSLDQGLQFLIQYYNGEERAKGNILERFSAQQFPDLHSELNLSSLELGDSALYFCASSVGTGNSPQHFGDGTRLSIL.